The subject of this entry is one T cell receptor beta chain. Its antigen is undetermined. These data are taken from a study of immune evolution from preneoplasia to lung adenocarcinoma. Whole-study context: HLA loss of heterozygosity: 5.5% to 8.5% AIS, about 15% MIA, around 35% ADC, none AAH. The study, taken as a whole, reports: Normal lung had highest clonality; later lesions appeared denser, more diverse.

The CDR3 is 11 residues long. V dropped 8 bases and J dropped 7 bases, with 11 bases sitting between them. The germline V gene encodes CDR1 SGHTA and CDR2 FQGNSA. Macro-dissection enriched premalignant or tumor cells before nucleic acid extraction. Sequenced by immunoSEQ multiplex PCR; TCRdb stores in-frame clones only, minus some. The sample has some 9,800 clones; 88% are singletons. V is TRBV7-2 and J is TRBJ2-5, with D perhaps TRBD1 (5 bases). The sequencing sample was made of FFPE invasive lung adenocarcinoma tissue. The clonotype comes from a person aged 65 to 85 with invasive lung adenocarcinoma. Some clones in this sample may be carry-over from other donors' samples. CDR3 nucleotide sequence: TGTGCCAGCCGTATAGGGGTGACCCAGTACTTC. This sequence encodes CASRIGVTQYF.